This TCR beta chain is from a study of T cell repertoires in cytomegalovirus infection. This clonotype was observed a few times. The antigen is not known. TCRdb processed the reads anew with MiXCR; each CDR3 protein has one entry. The sample has approximately 990,000 distinct CDR3 sequences; around 30% are singletons. There are 15 residues in the CDR3. Germline-derived CDR1 and CDR2 are ENHRY and SYGVKD. Unmatched junction bases numbered 8, after V lost 7 bases and J lost 0 bases. This clonotype originated in a human donor in good health (CMV status not recorded). Some clones in this sample may be carry-over from other donors' samples. The chain combines TRBV10-3 with TRBJ2-7; 8 bases line up with TRBD1. The sample consisted of cultured CD8+ T cells from PBMCs, taken from culture after CMV antigen stimulation. The CDR3 DNA reads as TGTGCCATCACCATAGGACAGGGACCCTCCTACGAGCAGTACTTC. This encodes CAITIGQGPSYEQYF.